The clone carrying this TCR beta chain came up once. This sample is drawn from a study of blood T cell repertoires in COVID-19. From germline, CDR1 is SGHTA and CDR2 FQGNSA. This CDR3 has 15 amino acids. Trimming cost V 3 bases and J 4 bases; bases outside gene matches: 9. Authors' data handling: Reference gene primer amplification yielded estimated nucleated cell counts. Method: immunoSEQ multiplex PCR; TCRdb's copy keeps in-frame clones and lacks some. The DNA was the basis for D and trimming; V, J and clone size are from that table. The table records 200,000 to 250,000 clones, about 82% of them present only once.

The receptor was derived from a woman in her 70s with COVID-19, enrolled during active disease. This chain joins TRBV7-2 and TRBJ2-7; 7 bases line up with TRBD1. Sequencing was carried out using peripheral blood. The CDR3 DNA follows: TGTGCCAGCAGCTTGGGACAGACGTTAATTTACGAGCAGTACTTC. The encoded protein is CASSLGQTLIYEQYF.